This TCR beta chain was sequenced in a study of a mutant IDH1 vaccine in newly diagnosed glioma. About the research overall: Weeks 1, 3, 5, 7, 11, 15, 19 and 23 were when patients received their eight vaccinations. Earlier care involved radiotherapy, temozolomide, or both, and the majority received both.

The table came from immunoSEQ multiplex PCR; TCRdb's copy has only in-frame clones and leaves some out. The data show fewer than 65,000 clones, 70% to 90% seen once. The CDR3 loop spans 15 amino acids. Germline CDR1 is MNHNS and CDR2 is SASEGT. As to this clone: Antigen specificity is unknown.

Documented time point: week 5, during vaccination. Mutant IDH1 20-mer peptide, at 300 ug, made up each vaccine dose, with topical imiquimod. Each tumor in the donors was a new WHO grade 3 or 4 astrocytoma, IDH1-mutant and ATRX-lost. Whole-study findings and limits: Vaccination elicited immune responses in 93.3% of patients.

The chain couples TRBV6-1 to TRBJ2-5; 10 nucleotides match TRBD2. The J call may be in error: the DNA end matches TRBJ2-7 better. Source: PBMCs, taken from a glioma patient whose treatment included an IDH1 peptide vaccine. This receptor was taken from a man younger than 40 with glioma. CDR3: CASSAVSGGAYEQYF. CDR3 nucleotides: TGTGCCAGCAGTGCGGTGAGCGGGGGGGCCTACGAGCAGTACTTC.